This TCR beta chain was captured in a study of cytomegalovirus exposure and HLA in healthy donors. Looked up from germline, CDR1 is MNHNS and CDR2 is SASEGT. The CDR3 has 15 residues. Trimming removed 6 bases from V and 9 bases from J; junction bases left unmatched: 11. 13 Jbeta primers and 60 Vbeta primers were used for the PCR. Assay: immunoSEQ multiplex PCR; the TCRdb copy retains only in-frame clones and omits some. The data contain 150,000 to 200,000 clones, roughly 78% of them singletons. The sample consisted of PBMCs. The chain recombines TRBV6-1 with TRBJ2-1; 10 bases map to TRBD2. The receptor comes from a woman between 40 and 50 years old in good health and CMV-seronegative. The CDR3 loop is CASRGAAGGPGEQFF. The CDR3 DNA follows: TGTGCCAGCAGGGGCGCAGCGGGAGGGCCCGGTGAGCAGTTCTTC.